This T cell receptor beta chain came from a study of tumor-infiltrating lymphocytes in primary liver carcinoma. cDNA specific to TCR beta was made from about 0.45 ug of total RNA, with a constant-region primer employed for priming. Each TCR beta library was derived from three nested multiplex PCR rounds that employed slightly modified ARM-PCR. Primers for the first two PCR rounds were TRBV1-TRBV30 forward primers and a C-beta reverse primer (about 10 cycles per round). TCRdb re-called the multiplex PCR reads with MiXCR, one entry per CDR3 protein. Of 150,000 to 200,000 distinct CDR3 sequences listed, about 82% are singletons. The junction had 9 bases not matched to a gene; V was cut back by 1 base and J by 5 bases. The CDR3 totals 17 residues. Germline CDR1 is LGHNA and CDR2 is YSLEER. The study co-extracted DNA and RNA from 20-30 mg of unsorted bulk tissue. Patients were treatment-naive with chronic HBV infection.

Sequenced sample: tumor tissue from primary liver carcinoma. This sequence was found in a man aged 40-50 years with primary liver carcinoma and hepatitis B virus infection. The chain uses TRBV4-3 and TRBJ2-5; TRBD2 aligns across 11 bases. The CDR3 sequence is CASSQAHSGRALETQYF. The CDR3 DNA sequence: TGCGCCAGCAGCCAAGCGCATAGCGGGAGGGCCCTGGAGACCCAGTACTTC.